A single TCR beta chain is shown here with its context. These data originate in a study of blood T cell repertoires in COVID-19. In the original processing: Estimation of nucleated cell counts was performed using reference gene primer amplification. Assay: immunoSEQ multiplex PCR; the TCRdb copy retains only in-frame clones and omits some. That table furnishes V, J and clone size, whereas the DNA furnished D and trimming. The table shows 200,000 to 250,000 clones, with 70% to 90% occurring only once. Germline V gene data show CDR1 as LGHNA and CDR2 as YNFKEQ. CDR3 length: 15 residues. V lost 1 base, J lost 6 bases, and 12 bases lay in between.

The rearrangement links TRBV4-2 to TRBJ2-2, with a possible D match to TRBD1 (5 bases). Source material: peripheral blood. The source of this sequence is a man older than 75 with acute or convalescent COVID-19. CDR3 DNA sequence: TGTGCCAGCAGCCAAGTCAGGGCATCCCCCGGGGAGCTGTTTTTT. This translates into CASSQVRASPGELFF.